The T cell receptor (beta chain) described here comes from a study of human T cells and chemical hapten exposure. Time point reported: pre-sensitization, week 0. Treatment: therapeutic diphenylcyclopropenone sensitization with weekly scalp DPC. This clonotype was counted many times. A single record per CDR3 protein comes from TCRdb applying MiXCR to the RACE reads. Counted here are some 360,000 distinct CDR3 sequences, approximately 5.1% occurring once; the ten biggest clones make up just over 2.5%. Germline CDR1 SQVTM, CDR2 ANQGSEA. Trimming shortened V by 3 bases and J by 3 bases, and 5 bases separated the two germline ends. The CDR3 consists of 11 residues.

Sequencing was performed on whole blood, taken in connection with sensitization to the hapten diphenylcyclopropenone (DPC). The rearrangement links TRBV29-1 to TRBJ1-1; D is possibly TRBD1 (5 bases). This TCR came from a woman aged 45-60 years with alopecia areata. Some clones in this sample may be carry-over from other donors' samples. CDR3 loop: CSVDRDTEAFF. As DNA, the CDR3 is TGCAGCGTTGACAGGGACACTGAAGCTTTCTTT.